One and the same sample provided the 4 T cell receptor beta chains below, sequenced in a study of blood T cell repertoires in COVID-19. Data came from immunoSEQ multiplex PCR; TCRdb stores just in-frame clones and leaves some out. The sample lists approximately 290,000 clones, 90% seen once, with 3.5% to 4.5% in the top ten. Sequencing was done on a sample of PBMCs or T cells enriched from blood (not recorded which). These receptors were taken from a young woman with acute COVID-19.

This clone was seen only once. V is TRBV10-3 and J is TRBJ2-3, with 9 positions matching TRBD2. The CDR3 extends over 17 amino acids. Germline-derived CDR1 and CDR2 are ENHRY and SYGVKD. J gave up 3 bases and V 11 bases, and 18 bases lay outside the gene matches. Here the CDR3 DNA reads TGTGCCTCTCTGTCGGGCGGGAGGGCCGATCGAACAGATACGCAGTATTTT. It is translated as CASLSGGRADRTDTQYF.

Concerning this clone itself: This specimen includes other DNA sequences encoding the same CDR3. The chain joins TRBV12-3 or TRBV12-4 to TRBJ2-5; D gene unclear. The CDR3 runs to 11 residues. V gave up 3 bases and J gave up 5 bases, with 4 bases separating them. The CDR3 bases are TGTGCCAGCAGTTTCAGGGAGACCCAGTACTTC. It translates to CASSFRETQYF.

This rearrangement joins TRBV29-1 to TRBJ2-7, with a tentative D call TRBD2 (5 bases). The CDR3 spans 10 residues. Germline V gives CDR1 SQVTM, CDR2 ANQGSEA. V shed 6 bases and J shed 4 bases, with 7 bases lying between them. This CDR3 reads CSVREYEQYF. As DNA, the CDR3 is TGCAGCGTCCGGGAATACGAGCAGTACTTC.

The chain links TRBV27 to TRBJ2-7; 8 nucleotides agree with TRBD2. Unmatched junction bases numbered 13, after V lost 7 bases and J lost 5 bases. This CDR3 has 15 residues. Looked up from germline, CDR1 is MNHEY and CDR2 is SMNVEV (reference sequence). The CDR3 reads CASTSQGAGDHEQYF. CDR3 coding DNA: TGTGCCAGCACCAGTCAAGGAGCGGGAGATCACGAGCAGTACTTC.